The T cell receptor (beta chain) described here comes from a study of shared clonotypes between healthy human individuals. Profiling relied on immunoSEQ multiplex PCR, and the TCRdb table lists in-frame clones only, not all of them. Of approximately 740,000 clones listed, around two thirds are singletons. V dropped 7 bases and J dropped 1; count of bases not matched to a gene: 8. Looked up from germline, CDR1 is SGHRS and CDR2 is YFSETQ. The CDR3 extends over 14 amino acids. Sequencing was done on a sample of memory CD4+ T cells sorted from blood. Described subset: CD45RA-negative fraction. The rearrangement uses TRBV5-1 and TRBJ2-7, with 7 bases that match TRBD2. The receptor was derived from a woman between 25 and 40 years old in good health. CDR3 DNA sequence: TGCGCCAGCGCGAGCGGGACCCCATCCTACGAGCAGTACTTC. Amino acids: CASASGTPSYEQYF.